This T cell receptor beta chain emerged from a study of blood T cells in healthy people across ages. Study context: Template switching retrieved approximately one barcoded beta molecule for each two T cells.

Notes on this clonotype: The missing conserved phenylalanine or tryptophan at the end of this CDR3 makes a read error likely.

PCR was performed a second time for about 6 to 12 cycles using a sample-barcoded 5' primer and a J-beta primer mix. TCRdb fed the 5' RACE reads into MiXCR, producing one record per CDR3 protein. The sample yields around 1,000,000 distinct CDR3 sequences, roughly a quarter seen once. Trimming took off 0 bases at V and 2 bases at J, with 2 bases between the two ends. This CDR3 spans 12 amino acids. Germline CDR1 reads SGHNT; CDR2 reads YYREEE (reference sequence). These data were likewise used in another study, on T cells of mothers and their children. This second study notes: An overlap that was slightly higher, though non-significant, was seen in related mother-child pairs versus unrelated pairs.

Sequenced input: blood. The sequence was obtained from a girl aged 2-9 years in good health. The chain carries TRBV5-4 and TRBJ2-5; D uncertain. The CDR3 region has the DNA TGTGCCAGCAGCTTGGGGCAAGAGACCCAGTACCTC. It translates to CASSLGQETQYL.